The entry that follows covers one TCR beta chain sequence. The CDR3 has 17 amino acids. TCRdb reprocessed the 5' RACE reads, keeping one entry per CDR3 protein, no DNA. The repertoire shows 400,000 to 550,000 distinct CDR3 sequences; the top ten hold approximately 7%. The sample comes from a study of T cells expressing NK-cell markers. Sequencing input: blood T cells: a sorted CD56 or NKG2C T cell subset, CD4+ or CD8+ T cells, or bulk PBMC T cells (not recorded which). V and J are TRBV12-3 or TRBV12-4 and TRBJ2-2; TCRdb's D call, TRBD2, is unchecked because there is no DNA. The receptor was derived from a woman between 18 and 70 years old in good health. This CDR3 is CATGLLAGGRFTGELFF.